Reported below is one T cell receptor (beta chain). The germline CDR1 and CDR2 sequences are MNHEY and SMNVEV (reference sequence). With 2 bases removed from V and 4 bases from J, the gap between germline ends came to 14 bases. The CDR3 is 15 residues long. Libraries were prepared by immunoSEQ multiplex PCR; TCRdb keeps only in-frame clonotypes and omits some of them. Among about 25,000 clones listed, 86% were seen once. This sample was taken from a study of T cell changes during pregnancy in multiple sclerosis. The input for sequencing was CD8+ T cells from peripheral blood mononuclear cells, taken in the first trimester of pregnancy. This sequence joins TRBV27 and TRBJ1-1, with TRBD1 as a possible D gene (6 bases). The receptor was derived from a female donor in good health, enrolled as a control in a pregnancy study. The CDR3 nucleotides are TGTGCCAGCAGTTTAATGGGGGGGCTGAGCACTGAAGCTTTCTTT. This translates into CASSLMGGLSTEAFF.